This TCR beta chain was recovered during a study of cytomegalovirus exposure and HLA in healthy donors. Study-wide findings and caveats: Per a prior analysis, the majority of TCR beta V segments were productive roughly 90% or roughly 30% of the time. Donors were assumed by presence/absence analyses to have roughly uniform sequencing depth. TCR beta V- and J-gene trimming, according to a later analysis, was linked to a missense DCLRE1C variant.

A word on this clone: Its target is unknown. A junction end diverges from the germline sequence, so it may reflect a read error.

The CDR3 contains 13 residues. CDR1 and CDR2 (germline): SQVTM, ANQGSEA. The PCR was carried out with 60 Vbeta primers and 13 Jbeta primers. The data were produced by immunoSEQ multiplex PCR, yet TCRdb's version contains in-frame clones alone and is incomplete. The table lists under 65,000 clones. Likely unrecorded immune exposures existed in these nominally healthy donors. Input material: PBMCs. The chain joins TRBV29-1 to TRBJ2-1; a weak D match, TRBD1 (6 bases). The TCR sequence derives from a woman in her twenties or thirties in good health and CMV-seropositive. The CDR3 protein is CSVEENSAAAGVF. The CDR3 DNA follows: TGCAGCGTTGAAGAGAATTCCGCGGCAGCAGGGGTCTTC.